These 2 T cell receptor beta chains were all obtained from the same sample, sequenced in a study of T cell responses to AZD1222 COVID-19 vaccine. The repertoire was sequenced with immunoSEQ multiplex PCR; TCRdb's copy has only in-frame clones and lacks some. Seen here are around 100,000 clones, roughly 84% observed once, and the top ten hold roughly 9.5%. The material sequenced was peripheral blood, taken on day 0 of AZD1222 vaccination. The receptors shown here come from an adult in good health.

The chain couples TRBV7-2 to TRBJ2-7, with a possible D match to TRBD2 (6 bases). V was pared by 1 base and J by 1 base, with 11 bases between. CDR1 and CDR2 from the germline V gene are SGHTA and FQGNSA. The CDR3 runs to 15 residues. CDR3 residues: CASSLEAGLSYEQYF. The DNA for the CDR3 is TGTGCCAGCAGCTTAGAAGCGGGCCTTTCCTACGAGCAGTACTTC.

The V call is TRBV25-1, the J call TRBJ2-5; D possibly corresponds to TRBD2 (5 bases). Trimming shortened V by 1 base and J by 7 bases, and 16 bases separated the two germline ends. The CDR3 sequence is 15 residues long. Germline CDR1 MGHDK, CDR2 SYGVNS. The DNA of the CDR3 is TGTGCCAGCAGTGAATCCGGACTCTCAGTAGGGACCCAGTACTTC. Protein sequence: CASSESGLSVGTQYF.